One and the same sample provided the 17 T cell receptor beta chains below, sequenced in a study of blood T cell repertoires in COVID-19. Data came from immunoSEQ multiplex PCR; TCRdb stores just in-frame clones and leaves some out. Of approximately 150,000 clones in the sample, about 91% are singletons; the top ten hold around 3.9%. Sequenced: peripheral blood. The receptors stem from a woman aged 55-69 years who had recovered from COVID-19.

CDR3 region: CATSTGSGGTQYF. The CDR3 coding sequence is TGTGCCACCAGCACCGGGAGCGGGGGGACCCAGTACTTC. The V and J genes are TRBV15 and TRBJ2-5; TRBD2 agrees at 8 bases. V was clipped by 4 bases and J by 7 bases; unmatched bases: 5. Germline CDR1 LNHNV, CDR2 YYDKDF (reference sequence). CDR3 length equals 13 residues.

The genes are TRBV18 and TRBJ2-5; 9 nucleotides align to TRBD2. The germline gives CDR1 KGHSH, CDR2 LQKENI. This CDR3 contains 16 residues. The junction had 13 bases not matched to a gene; V was cut back by 6 bases and J by 5 bases. The CDR3 nucleotides read TGTGCCAGCTCGCGCGGGACTAGCAGATTTAAGGAGACCCAGTACTTC. It specifies CASSRGTSRFKETQYF.

This clone was observed a single time. The chain combines TRBV29-1 with TRBJ2-2, with D maybe TRBD2 (7 bases). Per the germline V gene, CDR1 is SQVTM and CDR2 is ANQGSEA. CDR3 length: 14 amino acids. The germline V and J ends were trimmed by 7 bases and 5 bases, with 17 bases remaining between them. The CDR3 nucleotides are TGCAGCGCGCGACCGGGGGGCCGGACCGGGGAGCTGTTTTTT. This codes for CSARPGGRTGELFF.

This clone came up once. The rearrangement links TRBV6-6 to TRBJ1-5; TRBD1 aligns across 10 bases. The J segment lost 5 bases and the V segment lost 6 bases, leaving 7 bases of the junction unmatched. This CDR3 comprises 15 residues. Germline lookup yields CDR1 MNHNY and CDR2 SVGAGI (reference sequence). CDR3 bases: TGTGCCAGCAGATCTTTTGGGACAGGGGATCAGCCCCAGCATTTT. Its protein is CASRSFGTGDQPQHF.

The V gene is TRBV18, the J gene TRBJ1-1; D ambiguous. The CDR3 totals 12 residues. Germline loops: CDR1 KGHSH, CDR2 LQKENI. The V and J ends lost 7 bases and 4 bases respectively, with 10 bases between them. CDR3 loop: CASLSAGTEAFF. CDR3 nucleotides: TGTGCCAGCTTAAGCGCGGGCACTGAAGCTTTCTTT.

In nucleotides, the CDR3 is TGCGCCAGCAGCAGAATGGGACACCCCCCCTCCTACGAGCAGTACTTC. Its translation: CASSRMGHPPSYEQYF. This sequence joins TRBV5-1 and TRBJ2-7, with D possibly being TRBD1 (6 bases). The V end was cut by 4 bases, the J end by 0 bases, with 17 bases between. CDR1 and CDR2 from the germline V gene are SGHRS and YFSETQ. This CDR3 has 16 amino acids.

V is TRBV4-1 and J is TRBJ2-1, with D perhaps TRBD2 (6 bases). Germline V CDR1 and CDR2: MGHRA, YSYEKL. The V and J ends lost 6 bases and 0 bases respectively, with 18 bases between them. The CDR3 is 17 amino acids. In nucleotides, the CDR3 is TGCGCCAGCAGTCCCTCGTTCGGGAGATACTCCTACAATGAGCAGTTCTTC. Protein product: CASSPSFGRYSYNEQFF.

The chain recombines TRBV29-1 with TRBJ1-5; D uncertain. The V and J ends lost 6 bases and 3 bases respectively, with 12 bases between them. From germline, CDR1 is SQVTM and CDR2 ANQGSEA. CDR3 size: 13 residues. CDR3: CSVGDGLNQPQHF. Written as DNA, the CDR3 is TGCAGCGTGGGAGACGGACTCAATCAGCCCCAGCATTTT.

V gene TRBV7-2 combines with J gene TRBJ2-5; 10 bases match TRBD1. The CDR3 totals 15 residues. Germline CDR1 reads SGHTA; CDR2 reads FQGNSA. The trim removed 5 bases at V and 2 bases at J, leaving 5 bases unmatched. The CDR3 here is CASSPDRGRQETQYF. The DNA of the CDR3 is TGTGCCAGCAGCCCGGACAGGGGGAGACAAGAGACCCAGTACTTC.

The chain couples TRBV10-3 to TRBJ2-5; TRBD1 might be the D (6 bases). Germline loops: CDR1 ENHRY, CDR2 SYGVKD. This CDR3 is 12 amino acids long. The V gene lost 6 bases and the J gene lost 5 bases, with 10 bases spanning the gap. CDR3 DNA sequence: TGTGCCATCAGGGGGGACATGGAGACCCAGTACTTC. Protein sequence: CAIRGDMETQYF.

The V gene is TRBV15, the J gene TRBJ2-5, with a possible D match to TRBD1 (6 bases). The CDR3 runs 15 residues. CDR1 is LNHNV and CDR2 is YYDKDF in the germline V gene (reference sequence). Deletions cut 1 base from V and 1 base from J, with 10 bases between. The DNA of the CDR3 is TGTGCCACCAGCAGAGGGGGGACACCCCAAGAGACCCAGTACTTC. Translation: CATSRGGTPQETQYF.

In DNA form, the CDR3 reads TGTGCCAGCAGCCGAAGACAGGGCTACACCGGGGAGCTGTTTTTT. Translated: CASSRRQGYTGELFF. The rearrangement uses TRBV7-9 and TRBJ2-2, with 7 bases lining up with TRBD1. V was clipped by 5 bases and J by 3 bases; unmatched bases: 6. The germline gives CDR1 SEHNR, CDR2 FQNEAQ (reference sequence). The CDR3 has 15 residues.

This sequence joins TRBV6-2 or TRBV6-3 and TRBJ2-2, with TRBD1 as a possible D gene (5 bases). Germline loops: CDR1 MNHEY, CDR2 SVGEGT. V shed 0 bases and J shed 1 base, with 15 bases lying between them. The length of the CDR3 is 18 residues. CDR3 protein: CASSYSKFTGLNTGELFF. The CDR3 DNA follows: TGTGCCAGCAGTTACTCGAAGTTTACAGGCCTGAACACCGGGGAGCTGTTTTTT.

A single count supports this clone. This rearrangement joins TRBV4-1 to TRBJ2-3; 10 bases line up with TRBD2. The CDR3 runs 16 residues. V dropped 4 bases and J dropped 4; count of bases not matched to a gene: 8. Germline assignment: CDR1 MGHRA and CDR2 YSYEKL. The CDR3 DNA reads as TGCGCCAGCAGCCTAGGCAGCGGGGGGGCCTCAGATACGCAGTATTTT. Its protein is CASSLGSGGASDTQYF.

The chain combines TRBV5-1 with TRBJ2-5; 12 nucleotides align to TRBD1. The junction had 9 bases not matched to a gene; V was cut back by 4 bases and J by 5 bases. CDR1 and CDR2 from the germline V gene are SGHRS and YFSETQ. The CDR3 extends over 16 amino acids. Written as DNA, the CDR3 is TGCGCCAGCAGCCCCGGGGACAGGGGGCTATTGGAGACCCAGTACTTC. Encoded protein: CASSPGDRGLLETQYF.

The rearrangement joins TRBV5-5 to TRBJ1-5; maybe TRBD1 (5 bases). The V gene's germline CDR1 is SGHKS and CDR2 YYEKEE (reference sequence). The CDR3 extends over 13 amino acids. The germline V and J ends were trimmed by 4 bases and 5 bases, with 10 bases remaining between them. CDR3 bases: TGTGCCAGCAGCCTCCAGGGCTATCAGCCCCAGCATTTT. Translation: CASSLQGYQPQHF. Looking up the rest from reference TRBV5-5 and TRBJ1-5 gives the full variable domain: DAGVTQSPTHLIKTRGQQVTLRCSPISGHKSVSWYQQVLGQGPQFIFQYYEKEERGRGNFPDRFSARQFPNYSSELNVNALLLGDSALYLCASSLQGYQPQHFGDGTRLSIL.

This chain links TRBV27 with TRBJ1-5; D is unresolved. The CDR3 loop spans 16 amino acids. CDR1 MNHEY and CDR2 SMNVEV come from the germline V gene (reference sequence). V lost 1 base to trimming and J lost 6 bases, with 16 bases between them. The CDR3 DNA reads TGTGCCAGCAGTTTATACGCCGCCGGAGGATCTCAGCCCCAGCATTTT. Translated: CASSLYAAGGSQPQHF.